This T cell receptor beta chain was observed in a study of cytomegalovirus exposure and HLA in healthy donors. Findings and limits, study-wide: It was found in a later analysis that first-cohort TCR clusters tended to co-occur in the 120 validation repertoires.

The germline V and J ends were trimmed by 4 bases and 0 bases, with 11 bases remaining between them. The germline gives CDR1 SGHNT, CDR2 YYREEE (reference sequence). The length of the CDR3 is 15 residues. The repertoire was sequenced with immunoSEQ multiplex PCR; TCRdb's copy has only in-frame clones and lacks some. Here the sample spans more than 95,000 clones, more than 70% being singletons. Details on this clone: Its specificity is not known.

The sequence was obtained from a young man in good health and CMV-seronegative. This chain connects TRBV5-4 to TRBJ1-3; D is uncertain. The sample comprised PBMCs. CDR3 amino acids: CASSKDTVSGNTIYF. CDR3 DNA sequence: TGTGCCAGCAGCAAAGACACCGTCTCTGGAAACACCATATATTTT.